A selection of T cell receptor beta chains follows, all from one sample in a study of blood T cell repertoires in COVID-19. Some clones are missing from TCRdb's copy, which holds only in-frame ones; the method was immunoSEQ multiplex PCR. The sample lists 130,000 or so clones, roughly 83% occurring once. The sequencing sample was made of peripheral blood. These receptors all stem from a man in his sixties with acute or convalescent COVID-19. CDR3s include the opening cysteine and the closing phenylalanine or tryptophan. D genes are given only for firm matches. Clone size, where shown, is once, few, many, or a class for clones that have expanded.

TRBJ2-1 | TRBV5-1 | . | TRBD2 | 15 | CASSLGTSGSFEQFF | TGCGCCAGCAGCTTGGGGACTAGCGGGAGTTTTGAGCAGTTCTTC
TRBJ1-2 | TRBV6-6 | . | TRBD1 | 13 | CASQGTENYGYTF | TGTGCCAGCCAAGGGACAGAGAACTATGGCTACACCTTC
TRBJ2-5 | TRBV5-1 | . | TRBD2 | 14 | CASSPGRVQETQYF | TGCGCCAGCAGCCCGGGGAGGGTTCAAGAGACCCAGTACTTC
TRBJ1-2 | TRBV4-1 | . | . | 13 | CASSPLTRDGYTF | TGCGCCAGCAGCCCCCTGACCCGGGATGGCTACACCTTC
TRBJ2-2 | TRBV5-4 | . | TRBD1 | 18 | CASSGVGQGAREAGELFF | TGTGCCAGCAGCGGAGTGGGACAGGGGGCTCGTGAGGCCGGGGAGCTGTTTTTT
TRBJ2-3 | TRBV9 | . | TRBD2 | 17 | CASSGKSGSWGTDTQYF | TGTGCCAGCAGCGGCAAGAGCGGGAGCTGGGGCACAGATACGCAGTATTTT
TRBJ2-1 | TRBV18 | . | TRBD1 | 16 | CASSPRGQGVHNEQFF | TGTGCCAGCTCACCACGGGGACAGGGGGTGCACAATGAGCAGTTCTTC
TRBJ2-1 | TRBV10-2 | . | . | 15 | CASSAQRGWYDEQFF | TGCGCCAGCAGTGCGCAACGGGGGTGGTACGATGAGCAGTTCTTC
TRBJ1-5 | TRBV12-5 | . | TRBD1 | 14 | CASGFDRGDQPQHF | TGTGCTAGTGGTTTCGACAGGGGAGATCAGCCCCAGCATTTT
TRBJ1-3 | TRBV2 | few | . | 15 | CASRTPDSSGNTIYF | TGTGCCAGCAGGACCCCGGACAGCTCTGGAAACACCATATATTTT
TRBJ2-5 | TRBV20-1 | . | . | 11 | CSATGGETQYF | TGCAGTGCTACCGGGGGAGAGACCCAGTACTTC
TRBJ2-7 | TRBV11-2 | . | TRBD2 | 18 | CASSTTKTGTRLLYEQYF | TGTGCCAGCAGCACGACCAAAACCGGGACTAGACTTTTGTACGAGCAGTACTTC
TRBJ2-2 | TRBV5-1 | . | TRBD2 | 16 | CASSHGGLAGAGELFF | TGCGCCAGCAGCCACGGAGGACTAGCGGGAGCCGGGGAGCTGTTTTTT
TRBJ2-3 | TRBV5-8 | . | TRBD1 | 15 | CASSLEGARSATQYF | TGTGCCAGCAGCTTGGAGGGGGCTAGATCCGCAACGCAGTATTTT
TRBJ2-3 | TRBV7-3 | . | TRBD2 | 18 | CASSSPRLAGGQADTQYF | TGTGCCAGCAGCTCCCCCCGACTAGCGGGGGGGCAAGCAGATACGCAGTATTTT
TRBJ1-2 | TRBV5-1 | . | . | 13 | CASSLYGDNGYTF | TGCGCCAGCAGCTTGTACGGGGACAATGGCTACACCTTC